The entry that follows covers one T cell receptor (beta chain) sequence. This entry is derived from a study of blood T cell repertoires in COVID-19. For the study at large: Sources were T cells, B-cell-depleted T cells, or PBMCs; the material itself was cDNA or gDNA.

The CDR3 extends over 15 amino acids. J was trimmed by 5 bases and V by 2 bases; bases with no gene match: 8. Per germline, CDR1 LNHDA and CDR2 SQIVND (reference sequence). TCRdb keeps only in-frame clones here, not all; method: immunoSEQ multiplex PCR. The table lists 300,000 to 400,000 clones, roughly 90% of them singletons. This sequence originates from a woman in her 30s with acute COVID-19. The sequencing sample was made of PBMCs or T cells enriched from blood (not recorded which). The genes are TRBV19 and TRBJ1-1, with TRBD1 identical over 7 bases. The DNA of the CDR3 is TGTGCCAGTAGTATACGGCAGGGGGTGTGGACTGAAGCTTTCTTT. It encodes CASSIRQGVWTEAFF.